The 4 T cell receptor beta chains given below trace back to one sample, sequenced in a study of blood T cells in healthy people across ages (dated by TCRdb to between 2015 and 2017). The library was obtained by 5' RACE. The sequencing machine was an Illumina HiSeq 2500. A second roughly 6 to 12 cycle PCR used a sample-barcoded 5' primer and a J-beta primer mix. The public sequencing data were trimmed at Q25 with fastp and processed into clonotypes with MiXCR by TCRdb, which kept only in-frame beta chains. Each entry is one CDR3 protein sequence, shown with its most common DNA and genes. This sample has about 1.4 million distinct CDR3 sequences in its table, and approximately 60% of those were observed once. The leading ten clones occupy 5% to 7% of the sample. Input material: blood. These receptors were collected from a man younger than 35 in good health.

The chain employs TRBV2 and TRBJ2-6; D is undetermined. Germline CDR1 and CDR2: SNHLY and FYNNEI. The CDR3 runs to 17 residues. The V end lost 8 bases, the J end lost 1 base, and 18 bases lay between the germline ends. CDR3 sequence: CASCRLKKPSGANVLTF. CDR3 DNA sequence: TGTGCCAGCTGTAGGCTCAAAAAGCCTTCTGGGGCCAACGTCCTGACTTTC.

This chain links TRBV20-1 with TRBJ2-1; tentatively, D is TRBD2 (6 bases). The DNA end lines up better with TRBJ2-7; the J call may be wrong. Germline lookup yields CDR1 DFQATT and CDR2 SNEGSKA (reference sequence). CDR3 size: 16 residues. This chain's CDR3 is CSPSVSGRTYRYEQYF. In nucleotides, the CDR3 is TGCAGCCCTAGCGTGTCGGGTAGAACCTACCGGTACGAGCAGTACTTC.

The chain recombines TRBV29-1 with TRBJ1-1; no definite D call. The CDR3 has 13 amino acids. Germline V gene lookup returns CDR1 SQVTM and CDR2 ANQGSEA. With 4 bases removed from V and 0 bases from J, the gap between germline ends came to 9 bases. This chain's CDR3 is CSVGATLNTEAFF. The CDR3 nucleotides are TGCAGCGTTGGTGCCACCCTGAACACTGAAGCTTTCTTT.

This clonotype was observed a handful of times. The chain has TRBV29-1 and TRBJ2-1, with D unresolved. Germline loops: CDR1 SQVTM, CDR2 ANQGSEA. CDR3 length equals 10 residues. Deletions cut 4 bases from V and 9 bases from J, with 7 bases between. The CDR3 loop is CSVVTGEQFF. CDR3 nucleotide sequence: TGCAGCGTTGTAACGGGTGAGCAGTTCTTC.